This T cell receptor (beta chain) came from a study of siplizumab effects on memory and regulatory T cells (dated 2019 in TCRdb). About the full investigation: The study looked at the effect of siplizumab, an anti-CD2 antibody, on alloreactive T-cell subsets in allogeneic mixed lymphocyte reactions made from human PBMCs.

Sorted unstimulated T cells, along with proliferating T cells recovered from mixed lymphocyte reactions, underwent TCRbeta CDR3 sequencing. Fresh whole blood from ten HLA-typed healthy donors was used as the source from which PBMCs were isolated. To map where alloreactive clones came from, CD4+ regulatory T cells in the unstimulated state were FACS-sorted. Overall results and qualifications from the work: About 80-96% of proliferating CD4+ or CD8+ clones could not be given a naive or memory phenotype. In reactions with siplizumab, an average of roughly 70% of mappable alloreactive CD4+ clones were Treg-derived, compared with approximately 29% in control reactions. The cumulative frequency of alloreactive sequences traceable to unstimulated CD4+ memory T cells was significantly reduced by siplizumab. Whether proliferating Tregs from siplizumab cultures were suppressive was not functionally confirmed. Sequences below about 10^-5 frequency were poorly captured, so only a minor fraction of alloreactive clones could be mapped to unstimulated subsets. Unstimulated naive T cells appeared more diverse than memory T cells, and naive cells seemed to contribute substantially to the alloresponse.

Library method: the immunoSEQ multiplex PCR assay. The deep sequencing platform assayed approximately 100,000 TCR templates per sample. Genomic DNA extracted from sorted T cells was used for TCRbeta CDR3 sequencing. As for how the authors treated the data: The R programming language was used for clonal analysis of the TCRbeta CDR3 data. Unstimulated samples were compared with post-reaction CFSE-low samples to define alloreactive CD4+ and CD8+ clones. Alloreactive CD4+ clones were assigned to regulatory or non-regulatory origin by matching sequences to sorted unstimulated Treg and non-Treg repertoires. Imported from immuneACCESS, the table was reduced by TCRdb to in-frame sequences with V and J called. These copies leave out some clones; in studies compared against another copy, an unresolved V gene accounts for under half, and the cause of the remainder is not known. That table supplies the V and J calls and clone size; D and trimming were determined from the DNA. Present in this sample are about 100,000 clones, about 93% of which were seen just once. The top ten hold roughly 0.6% of the sample.

At the junction V is shortened by 3 bases and J by 6 bases, with 15 bases in between. The CDR3 runs 15 residues from the cysteine to the phenylalanine. Just the 45-base CDR3 DNA is kept, in frame starting at base 1. The germline V gene (reference sequence) provides CDR1 LNHNV and CDR2 YYDKDF. Points on this clone: This receptor's antigen is unknown. No base quality values were provided; no much bigger clone lies one nucleotide off.

The clonotype originates from a human donor in good health. The rearrangement combines TRBV15 with TRBJ2-1; the D gene identity is not certain. Material: Tregs sorted from blood. The CDR3 protein is CATSREGSVVNEQFF. The DNA sequence is TGTGCCACCAGCAGGGAAGGGTCCGTCGTCAATGAGCAGTTCTTC.